The subject of this entry is one TCR beta chain. Its antigen remains unidentified. No much larger clonotype is one base removed from it; base qualities were not supplied. The cohort comprised fewer than 700 healthy bone marrow donors. At the time of sampling, all cohort members were nominally healthy, though unrecorded immune exposures were likely present. The donor tested CMV seronegative and was one of the 352 seronegative cohort members. A peripheral blood sample was provided by each donor, and peripheral blood mononuclear cells were used for TCR beta sequencing. The Qiagen DNeasy Blood Extraction Kit was used to extract genomic DNA from the blood cell samples. The CDR3 spans 15 residues, from the cysteine through the phenylalanine. Only the CDR3 DNA is retained, 45 bases long and in frame from the first base. V is shortened by 3 bases, J by 4 bases, and the region joining them spans 15 bases. CDR1 and CDR2, per the germline V gene, are SGHTA and FQGNSA.

This sample is part of a study of cytomegalovirus exposure and HLA in healthy donors (TCRdb year 2017). Background on the whole study: In an earlier analysis of approximately 640 of the donors, approximately 300 Gb of sequence data and just under 120 million unique TCR beta sequences from 150 million to 200 million T cells were reported. Along with the roughly 710-subject first cohort, a separate validation cohort of over a hundred different subjects was used. The study was designed to test whether signatures of past pathogen exposure could be identified by cataloging public T cell receptors. HLA typing covered class I and class II loci at four-digit resolution. A later genetic analysis used genome-wide SNP genotypes for about 60% of the roughly 700 donors, treating that subset as a discovery cohort. Rather than drawing on any new phenotypic data, the later analysis identified candidate immune exposures from TCR beta sequences and the way those sequences occurred across donors. An earlier analysis of 500 to 650 of the donors applied high-throughput TCR beta sequencing to assess whether each TCR beta V gene segment acted as functional or pseudogenic. A later analysis re-examined previously published TCR beta repertoires from about 700 donors and added high-resolution HLA genotyping to investigate patterns of TCR occurrence. The study profiled the T cell repertoires of 550 to 700 subjects by immunosequencing and related them to cytomegalovirus serostatus. The number of typed donors differed by locus: about 620-640 for A, B, C, DRB1 and DQB1; some 500 for DQA1; 606 for DPA1; and roughly 490 for DPB1. To predict cytomegalovirus infection status, the study brought together high-throughput TCR immunosequencing, statistical association of individual TCRs with disease status, and machine learning. An early release that covered 640 HLA-typed donors contained approximately 300 gigabases of sequencing data and some 87 million unique TCR sequences. Among 300 to 500 genotyped donors of the cohort, an average of approximately 200,000 unique TCR beta nucleotide sequences was sequenced per donor, of which 15% to 20% were non-productive. A few DR-DQ haplotypes were treated as single units for association and clustering because of strong linkage in the cohort. The genetic ancestry cluster associated with self-reported Caucasian donors included approximately 85% of the roughly 400 genotyped donors. All discovery cohort repertoires had been generated on a single sequencing platform. Donor age, sex, ethnicity and CMV serostatus were compiled together with the repertoire data.

The method was the immunoSEQ multiplex PCR assay. For the multiplex PCR, a mixture combining 60 forward primers for TCR Vbeta segments and 13 reverse primers for TCR Jbeta segments was used. The CDR3 region of rearranged TCR beta genes was amplified from genomic DNA with a multiplex PCR assay. Amplified TCR beta libraries were sequenced as 87-base-pair reads on the Illumina HiSeq System. The published analysis was carried out like this. Across the roughly 600 repertoires, a later analysis counted tens of millions of unique TCR beta chains, some 11 million of which were shared by at least two donors. Raw reads were error-corrected and collapsed into unique sequences by a nearest-neighbor algorithm in which closely related sequences were merged to remove PCR and sequencing errors. Alignment of CDR3 sequences to IMGT reference sequences was used to assign V, D and J gene segments. For a sequence to be retained, at least a six-nucleotide match to both a V gene segment and a J gene segment was required. A rearrangement was called productive if the CDR3 had no stop codons and remained in frame with V and J, and every other rearrangement was called non-productive. Following IMGT convention, CDR3 was defined as the stretch from the second conserved V-encoded cysteine to the conserved J-encoded phenylalanine. The earlier analysis of approximately 590 of the donors excluded any sequence lacking an unambiguous match to a single V gene segment. In an earlier analysis of some 590 of the donors, V segments were called functional above 56.7% productive rearrangements and were called segregating when the between-donor standard deviation exceeded 5%. A statistical classification framework was built to diagnose cytomegalovirus status from the catalog of TCR beta chain sequences. In a later analysis, TCR nucleotide sequences were compared against IMGT/GENE-DB human TR gene sequences so that V and J genes could be assigned. Using the TCRdist pipeline, a later analysis assigned CDR3 sequences along with most-parsimonious VDJ recombination scenarios. In a later analysis, each TCR beta chain was defined by its CDR3 amino acid sequence together with its V-gene family, and reads without a unique V-gene family were excluded. A later analysis removed 592 highly shared, low-generation-probability nucleotide sequences to deal with suspected cross-contamination and a sequencing artifact. In a later analysis, a clonal expansion index was calculated for each public chain from normalized within-repertoire ranks of inferred template counts. A later analysis computed generation probabilities with a VDJ recombination model fitted to out-of-frame rearrangements, and checked the results against IGoR. In a later analysis, TCR-TCR, TCR-HLA and TCR-CMV co-occurrence was scored with hypergeometric tests, and a repertoire-size bias correction was applied to TCR pairs. To estimate false discovery rates, a later analysis permuted the HLA or CMV assignments 20 times. In a later analysis, co-occurring TCRs were grouped using DBSCAN, with TCRdist sequence similarity added in when clustering inside HLA-allele-positive subsets. Repertoires with fewer than 30,000 or more than 120,000 public chains were left out of co-occurrence clustering, as were about five repertoires with anomalous nucleotide sharing. What TCRdb holds here is the immuneACCESS table cut down to in-frame rearrangements. Part of the clones is not present; checked against another copy, under half of the missing clones reflect an unresolved V gene, and the others are unexplained. V, J and clone size reflect that table, while D and trimming were determined from the DNA. The sample profile shows 84,000 or so clones; approximately 84% of them were found once. The top ten hold approximately 2.4% of the sample.

General findings and caveats noted by the study authors: A later analysis found that TCR association rates varied across HLA loci, with DRB1 alleles showing the most associated TCRs and HLA-C alleles the fewest. Three of the identified cytomegalovirus-associated TCR beta chains were confirmed in vitro to be specific for cytomegalovirus antigens. According to a later analysis, parvovirus B19, influenza, CMV and Epstein-Barr virus appeared linked to several top co-occurrence clusters. Immune exposure information for the cohort was limited to CMV serostatus. Cytomegalovirus status was reported to be diagnosed by the classifier with high specificity and sensitivity in both the original and validation cohorts. Assigning TCR associations to individual alleles was difficult when HLA alleles, especially DR and DQ, strongly co-occurred. In a later genetic analysis, fewer N-insertions in productive TCRs were reported among donors in an Asian-associated ancestry cluster than the approximately 710-donor mean. In a later analysis, most CMV-associated TCR beta chains were found to appear HLA-restricted, with HLA associations seemingly driven largely by CMV exposure. An association between a missense DCLRE1C variant and V-gene and J-gene trimming of TCR beta chains was found in a later genetic analysis and replicated in an independent cohort. Linkage disequilibrium might explain the correlated functional status among segregating V segments, but an unknown experimental factor could not be ruled out. The authors suggested that the approach could potentially be extended to other disease states and immunological phenotypes. Roughly uniform sequencing depth across donors was assumed in presence/absence analyses, although this assumption may not hold. A later analysis associated about 18,000 TCR beta sequences with specific HLA alleles at a false discovery rate of 0.05. A further reported finding was that TCR beta sequences accurately predicted the HLA-A and HLA-B alleles for most subjects in the first cohort. A group of highly shared sequence variants was considered likely to be a technical artifact of the sequencing pipeline. Some IMGT-functional V segments, including TRBV6-2 and TRBV6-3, could not be distinguished by the 87-base-pair reads and were therefore excluded. Broadly in line with IMGT annotations, most TCR beta V segments showed up in productive rearrangements about 90% or about 30% of the time in an earlier analysis of some 590 of the donors. Because counts were too low, seventeen rarely observed V segments, including chromosome 9 orphons, were excluded from the earlier analysis of a few hundred of the donors. Across donors, most TCR sequences were observed very rarely, whereas some public TCRs were present in many individuals. Because HLA typing was unavailable for some donors at each locus, only the typed subset was used in association tests. In this cohort, only TCR beta chains were sequenced, and detectable features were limited by the absence of alpha or paired-chain data. A later analysis found that HLA-associated TCR beta chains were more clonally expanded and had lower generation probabilities than equally common non-associated chains. In the study, approximately 160 TCR beta chains were listed as associated with cytomegalovirus.

Sample: PBMCs. The rearrangement joined TRBV7-2 to TRBJ1-1, with an unclear D gene assignment. This clonotype was obtained from a woman aged 50 to 65 in good health and CMV-seronegative. The DNA is TGTGCCAGCAGCTTTTTAGCGGGCGCGTCCACTGAAGCTTTCTTT. It encodes CASSFLAGASTEAFF.